The rows below give T cell receptor beta chains drawn from one sample of a study of T cell clonotyping in hematopoietic cell transplantation. Method: immunoSEQ multiplex PCR; TCRdb's copy keeps in-frame clones and lacks some. The sample has approximately 22,000 clones; almost 90% are singletons. The input for sequencing was peripheral blood mononuclear cells, taken before stem cell transplant. Receptors originate from a man aged 18 to 30 with biphenotypic leukemia. Some clones in this sample may be carry-over from other donors' samples. The CDR3 runs from the conserved cysteine through the conserved F or W. A D gene is named only where the DNA matches it firmly. Clone size is given for some rows only: seen once, a few or many times, or a class if the clone is expanded.

clone_size d_call j_call v_call cdr3_aa cdr3_nt
. . TRBJ1-1 TRBV5-1 CASSLDMQGGENTEAFF TGCGCCAGCAGCTTGGATATGCAGGGAGGGGAGAACACTGAAGCTTTCTTT
. TRBD2 TRBJ2-3 TRBV6-5 CASSPASGSSDTQYF TGTGCCAGCAGTCCGGCTAGCGGGAGTTCGGATACGCAGTATTTT
. . TRBJ1-6 TRBV6-5 CASREGTDYSPLHF TGTGCCAGCAGAGAAGGGACCGATTATTCACCCCTCCACTTT
. TRBD2 TRBJ2-1 TRBV30 CAWRVRDYLYNEQFF TGTGCCTGGAGGGTCCGGGACTACCTTTACAATGAGCAGTTCTTC
. . TRBJ1-1 TRBV19 CASSIDDRSPNTEAFF TGTGCCAGTAGTATAGACGACAGGTCCCCGAACACTGAAGCTTTCTTT
once . TRBJ2-7 TRBV6-5 CASSPRPSLPYEQYF TGTGCCAGCAGTCCCCGCCCCTCCCTTCCCTACGAGCAGTACTTC
once TRBD1 TRBJ1-2 TRBV10-2 CASSFDGQGKMGGYTF TGCGCCAGCAGTTTCGATGGACAGGGGAAGATGGGAGGCTACACCTTC
. . TRBJ2-7 TRBV19 CASSILGGPFYEQYF TGTGCCAGTAGTATCCTTGGGGGACCTTTCTACGAGCAGTACTTC
. TRBD1 TRBJ1-3 TRBV6-5 CATRTGPSGNTIYF TGTGCCACTCGGACAGGGCCCTCTGGAAACACCATATATTTT
. . TRBJ2-3 TRBV4-2 CASSQSRDSTDTQYF TGTGCCAGCAGCCAAAGCCGGGACAGCACAGATACGCAGTATTTT
once TRBD2 TRBJ2-1 TRBV5-6 CASSLDLLASGGNEQFF TGTGCCAGCAGCTTGGATCTTTTGGCTTCCGGGGGGAATGAGCAGTTCTTC
. . TRBJ2-7 TRBV7-9 CASSLGGTVYEQYF TGTGCCAGCAGCTTAGGAGGGACCGTCTACGAGCAGTACTTC
. . TRBJ2-1 TRBV4-1 CASSQVSFDEQFF TGCGCCAGCAGCCAAGTTAGCTTCGATGAGCAGTTCTTC
. . TRBJ1-2 TRBV4-1 CASSQQYYGYTF TGCGCCAGCAGCCAACAGTACTATGGCTACACCTTC
. . TRBJ2-2 TRBV7-9 CASSLKSQPNTGELFF TGTGCCAGCAGCTTAAAGTCTCAGCCGAACACCGGGGAGCTGTTTTTT
. . TRBJ1-1 TRBV10-3 CATLGQETTEAFF TGTGCCACCCTGGGGCAGGAGACCACTGAAGCTTTCTTT
. . TRBJ2-7 TRBV11-3 CASSFRGPGEQYF TGTGCCAGCAGCTTTAGGGGTCCTGGCGAGCAGTACTTC
few TRBD2 TRBJ2-2 TRBV6-4 CASSDDGTSGTGELFF TGTGCCAGCAGTGACGACGGGACTAGCGGGACCGGGGAGCTGTTTTTT
. . TRBJ2-7 TRBV7-9 CASSLGGADEQYF TGTGCCAGCAGCTTAGGGGGGGCCGACGAGCAGTACTTC